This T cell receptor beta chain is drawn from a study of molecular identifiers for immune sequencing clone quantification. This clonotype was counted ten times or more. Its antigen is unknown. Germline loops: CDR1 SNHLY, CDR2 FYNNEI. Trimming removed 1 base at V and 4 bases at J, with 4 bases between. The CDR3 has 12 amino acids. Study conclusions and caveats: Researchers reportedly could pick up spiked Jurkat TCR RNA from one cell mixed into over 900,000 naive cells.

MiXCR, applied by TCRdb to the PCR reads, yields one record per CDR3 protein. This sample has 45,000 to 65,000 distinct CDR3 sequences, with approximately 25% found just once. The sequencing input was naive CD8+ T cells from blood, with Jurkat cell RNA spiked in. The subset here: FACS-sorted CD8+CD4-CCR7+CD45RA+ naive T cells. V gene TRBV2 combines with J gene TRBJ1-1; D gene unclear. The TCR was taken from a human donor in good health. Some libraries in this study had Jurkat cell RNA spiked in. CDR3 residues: CASSEVRTEAFF. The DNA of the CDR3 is TGTGCCAGCAGTGAAGTCCGCACTGAAGCTTTCTTT.